The 15 T cell receptor beta chains given below trace back to one sample, sequenced in a study of blood T cell repertoires in COVID-19. Data came from immunoSEQ multiplex PCR; TCRdb stores just in-frame clones and leaves some out. The sample yields roughly 300,000 clones, around 85% seen once. Sequencing was done on a sample of PBMCs or T cells enriched from blood (not recorded which). The receptors here all came from a woman between 40 and 50 years old with acute COVID-19.

The V and J genes are TRBV6-6 and TRBJ2-2; D unresolved. Trimming left V 6 bases short and J 8 bases short, with 7 bases between. The CDR3 is 11 amino acids. Germline V gene lookup returns CDR1 MNHNY and CDR2 SVGAGI (reference sequence). The CDR3 bases are TGTGCCAGCAGCAAAACTGGGGAGCTGTTTTTT. Amino acids: CASSKTGELFF.

This clone was seen a single time. The chain employs TRBV5-8 and TRBJ2-1; TRBD2 matches at 8 bases. This CDR3 spans 17 amino acids. With V trimmed by 2 bases and J by 3 bases, 10 bases remained unmatched. Germline loops: CDR1 SGHTS, CDR2 YDEGEE. The chain's CDR3 is CASSLGDSGGLYNEQFF. In nucleotides, the CDR3 is TGTGCCAGCAGCTTAGGGGACTCGGGGGGGCTCTACAATGAGCAGTTCTTC. The variable domain in full, completed from reference TRBV5-8 and TRBJ2-1, reads EAGVTQSPTHLIKTRGQQATLRCSPISGHTSVYWYQQALGLGLQFLLWYDEGEERNRGNFPPRFSGRQFPNYSSELNVNALELEDSALYLCASSLGDSGGLYNEQFFGPGTRLTVL.

The chain uses TRBV19 and TRBJ1-1; 7 bases map to TRBD1. CDR1 LNHDA and CDR2 SQIVND come from the germline V gene (reference sequence). The CDR3 contains 15 residues. The V gene end was trimmed by 5 bases and the J gene end by 1 base; junction bases not matched to a gene: 7. The CDR3 coding sequence is TGTGCCAGTAGTTACCGGGACAGACAGAACACTGAAGCTTTCTTT. Translating it yields CASSYRDRQNTEAFF. Full variable domain (outside the CDR3, taken from reference TRBV19 and TRBJ1-1): DGGITQSPKYLFRKEGQNVTLSCEQNLNHDAMYWYRQDPGQGLRLIYYSQIVNDFQKGDIAEGYSVSREKKESFPLTVTSAQKNPTAFYLCASSYRDRQNTEAFFGQGTRLTVV.

This clone was seen a few times. The CDR3 loop is CASSLGGTATEAFF. The CDR3 DNA reads TGTGCCAGCAGCCTGGGGGGGACAGCCACTGAAGCTTTCTTT. This chain uses TRBV5-8 with TRBJ1-1; 7 nucleotides match TRBD1. V lost 4 bases to trimming and J lost 4 bases; unmatched junction nucleotides: 7. This CDR3 has 14 amino acids. Germline lookup yields CDR1 SGHTS and CDR2 YDEGEE.

This clone was observed once. This sequence joins TRBV6-1 and TRBJ1-3, with D unclear. This CDR3 contains 14 residues. Germline assignment: CDR1 MNHNS and CDR2 SASEGT. V was cut by 1 base and J by 8 bases, with 12 bases left in between. The DNA for the CDR3 is TGTGCCAGCAGTGAAGATTTACGAGGTTACACCATATATTTT. This codes for CASSEDLRGYTIYF.

V and J are TRBV9 and TRBJ2-3, with D possibly matching TRBD1 (6 bases). The CDR3 runs to 14 residues. Trimming stripped 3 bases from V and 2 bases from J, with 10 bases between. Germline V gives CDR1 SGDLS, CDR2 YYNGEE. The CDR3: CASSAGDPTDTQYF. In nucleotides, the CDR3 is TGTGCCAGCAGCGCAGGGGACCCCACAGATACGCAGTATTTT.

V is TRBV27 and J is TRBJ2-7, with D perhaps TRBD1 (6 bases). CDR3 length equals 16 residues. V lost 3 bases and J lost 4, with 19 bases in between. Germline V gene data show CDR1 as MNHEY and CDR2 as SMNVEV (reference sequence). The CDR3 coding sequence is TGTGCCAGCAGTTTTAACGGACAGATGGACCCTTACGAGCAGTACTTC. This translates into CASSFNGQMDPYEQYF.

This chain joins TRBV11-1 and TRBJ2-1, with 7 bases matching TRBD1. The CDR3 totals 16 residues. The V gene's germline CDR1 is SGHAT and CDR2 FQDESV (reference sequence). After removal of 1 base from V and 4 bases from J, the junction contained 7 bases not matched to a gene. The CDR3 here is CASSLDGTEGYNEQFF. The CDR3 DNA is TGTGCCAGCAGCTTAGATGGGACAGAGGGTTACAATGAGCAGTTCTTC.

The V call is TRBV29-1, the J call TRBJ1-1, with D possibly matching TRBD1 (5 bases). V lost 0 bases and J 4 bases, leaving 9 bases between the germline ends. This CDR3 has 13 amino acids. Per the germline V gene, CDR1 is SQVTM and CDR2 is ANQGSEA. CDR3 protein: CSVEDLGGTEAFF. For the CDR3, the DNA is TGCAGCGTTGAAGATTTGGGGGGCACTGAAGCTTTCTTT.

This clone came up once. The rearrangement uses TRBV10-2 and TRBJ2-2, with D possibly matching TRBD2 (6 bases). V was trimmed by 8 bases and J by 0 bases, leaving 10 bases between them. The germline CDR1 and CDR2 sequences are WSHSY and SAAADI. The CDR3 runs 14 residues. Here the CDR3 DNA reads TGCGCCAGCCAGGGACTTGCGAACACCGGGGAGCTGTTTTTT. Translated: CASQGLANTGELFF.

The gene calls are TRBV5-1 and TRBJ2-1; 9 nucleotides agree with TRBD2. The V segment lost 0 bases and the J segment 5 bases; nucleotides outside the gene matches: 6. Germline V gene sequence: CDR1 SGHRS, CDR2 YFSETQ. This CDR3 has 16 residues. The CDR3 DNA reads as TGCGCCAGCAGCTTGGAGTCTAGCGGGAACCACAATGAGCAGTTCTTC. As protein: CASSLESSGNHNEQFF.

The V call is TRBV7-9, the J call TRBJ1-5; D is perhaps TRBD1 (5 bases). The CDR3 has 16 amino acids. Trimming took 2 bases from V and 2 from J, leaving 13 bases between them. Germline V gene data show CDR1 as SEHNR and CDR2 as FQNEAQ (reference sequence). The CDR3: CASSLSLGGGNQPQHF. CDR3 nucleotides: TGTGCCAGCAGCTTATCACTGGGAGGGGGCAATCAGCCCCAGCATTTT.

Concerning this clone: This may be a read error: a much more frequent sequence differs by one nucleotide. This same CDR3 is encoded by further DNA sequences in the sample. V and J are TRBV5-4 and TRBJ1-3, with a possible D match to TRBD1 (5 bases). Germline assignment: CDR1 SGHNT and CDR2 YYREEE (reference sequence). The V gene lost 0 bases and the J gene lost 2 bases, with 6 bases spanning the gap. CDR3 length equals 14 residues. CDR3 DNA: TGTGCCAGCAGCTTGGCAGGGACTGGAAACACCATATATTTT. Residues: CASSLAGTGNTIYF.

The V and J genes are TRBV7-9 and TRBJ1-6, with TRBD1 identical over 8 bases. Germline assignment: CDR1 SEHNR and CDR2 FQNEAQ (reference sequence). The trim removed 4 bases at V and 6 bases at J, leaving 2 bases unmatched. The CDR3 consists of 14 residues. In nucleotides, the CDR3 is TGTGCCAGCAGCTCGGACAGGGCTAATTCACCCCTCCACTTT. It codes for CASSSDRANSPLHF.

The chain couples TRBV10-2 to TRBJ2-2; tentative D call: TRBD1 (6 bases). Trimming took off 6 bases at V and 2 bases at J, with 13 bases between the two ends. This CDR3 comprises 15 residues. Germline loops: CDR1 WSHSY, CDR2 SAAADI. CDR3 amino acids: CASRSLQGNTGELFF. The DNA for the CDR3 is TGCGCCAGCAGATCATTACAGGGTAACACCGGGGAGCTGTTTTTT.